The rows below give T cell receptor beta chains drawn from one sample of a study of T cell clones after liver transplantation. Here immunoSEQ multiplex PCR was the method, and the copy in TCRdb shows in-frame clones only, minus some. The sample contains some 70,000 clones, 80% of which appear only once. Sequenced here: CD4+ T cells from blood, sampled before liver transplant. The receptors shown here come from a human donor who received a liver transplant. Both conserved end residues are part of each CDR3. A D gene is named only where the DNA matches it firmly.

j_call	v_call	d_call	cdr3_aa
TRBJ2-3	TRBV10-3	TRBD2	CAIRRGLAGISTDTQYF
TRBJ1-2	TRBV19	-	CASSIGAGGYTF
TRBJ2-2	TRBV9	-	CASSTGNTGELFF
TRBJ2-1	TRBV10-3	-	CATADLQRSYNEQFF
TRBJ2-1	TRBV7-9	-	CASSIIRGGGNNEQFF
TRBJ2-5	TRBV20-1	-	CSASSKETQYF
TRBJ2-4	TRBV4-1	TRBD1	CASSQGQFSQNIQYF
TRBJ2-4	TRBV6-6	-	CASSYELNIQYF
TRBJ2-7	TRBV19	TRBD2	CASSISSGSYEQYF
TRBJ1-5	TRBV2	TRBD1	CASRPDRESQPQHF
TRBJ2-5	TRBV10-3	-	CAISEGGPQYF
TRBJ2-7	TRBV18	TRBD2	CASSPPSTGRWHEQYF
TRBJ2-5	TRBV4-3	-	CASSPGGGRETQYF
TRBJ2-2	TRBV4-3	-	CASSLAWGSGTGELFF
TRBJ1-2	TRBV7-2	-	CASSYGLGYTF
TRBJ1-5	TRBV6-5	TRBD1	CASSRDRGQPQHF
TRBJ2-1	TRBV9	TRBD2	CASSVDSGRASSSYNEQFF
TRBJ1-2	TRBV6-5	-	CASSPDRDYGYTF
TRBJ1-4	TRBV7-9	TRBD1	CASSLNTGDEKLFF
TRBJ1-1	TRBV10-3	-	CAISEFGQGTEAFF
TRBJ1-1	TRBV27	TRBD1	CASSPRRINRGPSLVNTEAFF
TRBJ1-1	TRBV4-3	-	CASTTSAGRRTEAFF
TRBJ2-2	TRBV11-1	-	CASSRLVVGGELFF
TRBJ2-3	TRBV27	TRBD2	CASSLGRTSGTDTQYF
TRBJ2-2	TRBV5-1	-	CASSSDFAGELFF
TRBJ1-1	TRBV28	TRBD1	CASSLRQGLAFF
TRBJ2-7	TRBV27	TRBD1	CASSSLGTGFYEQYF
TRBJ2-1	TRBV6-4	-	CASKEHTAYNEQFF
TRBJ2-5	TRBV18	-	CASSRGDFGFGETQYF
TRBJ2-3	TRBV18	-	CASSPPSGGPTDTQYF
TRBJ1-3	TRBV2	TRBD1	CASSYDRVNTIYF
TRBJ1-2	TRBV11-2	-	CASSLRNRLSDGDYGYTF
TRBJ2-2	TRBV6-1	-	CASSSFQGTGELFF
TRBJ1-1	TRBV7-9	-	CASSLSAVNTEAFF
TRBJ1-4	TRBV5-1	-	CASSLVGEKLFF
TRBJ2-7	TRBV27	TRBD1	CASSPRTGLDEQYF
TRBJ1-1	TRBV6-1	-	CASRPGRSNTEAFF
TRBJ2-7	TRBV10-3	-	CAISGTTGPSYEQYF
TRBJ2-7	TRBV5-5	-	CASSLPGSAHYEQYF
TRBJ1-2	TRBV28	-	CASSLIGSFYGYTF
TRBJ2-7	TRBV5-1	TRBD2	CASSLNPAGVGSEQYF
TRBJ1-4	TRBV6-6	TRBD1	CASSARDRLNEKLFF
TRBJ2-1	TRBV5-1	TRBD1	CASSDQGQGYNEQFF
TRBJ1-2	TRBV6-6	-	CASSYGEANYGYTF